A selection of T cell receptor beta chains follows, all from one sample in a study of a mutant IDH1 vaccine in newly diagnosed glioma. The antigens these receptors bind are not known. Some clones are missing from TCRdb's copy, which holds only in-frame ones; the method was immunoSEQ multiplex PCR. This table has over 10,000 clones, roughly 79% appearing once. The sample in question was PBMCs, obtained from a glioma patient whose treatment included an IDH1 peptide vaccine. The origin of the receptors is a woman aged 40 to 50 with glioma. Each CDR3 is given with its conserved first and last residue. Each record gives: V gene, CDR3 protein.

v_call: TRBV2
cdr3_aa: CASSRAFQELFF

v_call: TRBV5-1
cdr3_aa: CASNKPRTGKADQPQHF

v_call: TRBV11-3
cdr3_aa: CASSSIQGGTIYF

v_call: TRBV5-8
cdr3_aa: CASSLGPGQGPPGTYGYTF

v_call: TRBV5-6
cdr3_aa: CASSLGTVVQPQHF

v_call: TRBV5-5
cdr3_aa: CASSLLAMKETQYF

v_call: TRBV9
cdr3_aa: CASSVQRGASTGELFF

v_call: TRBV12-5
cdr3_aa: CASGSLAGETGELFF

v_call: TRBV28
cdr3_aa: CASSNLAGVSYEQYF

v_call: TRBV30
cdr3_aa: CAWTLGRDAEAFF

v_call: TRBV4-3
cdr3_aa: CASSQDRRKTPSNYGYTF

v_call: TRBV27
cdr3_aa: CASSLVGSGSYEQYF

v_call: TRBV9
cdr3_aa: CASSVLGAGNTIYF

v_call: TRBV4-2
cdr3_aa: CASSREKGEYPFYEQYF

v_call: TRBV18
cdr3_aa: CASSQDTRSEQYF

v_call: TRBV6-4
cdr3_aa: CASSIPRSSYNSPLHF

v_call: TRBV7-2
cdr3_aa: CASSSRAPRLDLSYEQYF

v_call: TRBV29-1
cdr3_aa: CSVAAGTELEPQHF

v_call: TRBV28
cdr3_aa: CASSLYSNQPQHF

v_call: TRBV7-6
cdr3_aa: CASSLAASSYNEQFF

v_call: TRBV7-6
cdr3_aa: CASSLGGASYQTQYF

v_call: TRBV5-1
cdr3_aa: CASSALAGSNYEQYF

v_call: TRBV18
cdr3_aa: CASSPSGSPLGYTF

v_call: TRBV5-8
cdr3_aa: CASSPVEANYGYTF

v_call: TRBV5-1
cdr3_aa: CASSPGTSSTDTQYF

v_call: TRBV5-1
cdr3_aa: CASSLGPWSLGGNTIYF

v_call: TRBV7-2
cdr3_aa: CASSLHTEAFF

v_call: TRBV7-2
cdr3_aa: CASSSGTSANIQYF

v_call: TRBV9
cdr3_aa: CASSVGQGGQPQHF

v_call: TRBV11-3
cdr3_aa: CASKWTEEDEQYF

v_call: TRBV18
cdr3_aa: CASSPRSRDTEAFF

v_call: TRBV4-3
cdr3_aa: CASSQDYNTRETQYF

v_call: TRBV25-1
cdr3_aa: CASGRDMNTEAFF

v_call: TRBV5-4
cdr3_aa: CASSLGGLAGGANEQFF

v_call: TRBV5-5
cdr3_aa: CASSPETGFYEQYF

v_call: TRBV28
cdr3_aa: CASSLFSQPQHF

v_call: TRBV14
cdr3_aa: CASSQAAGKFDTQYF

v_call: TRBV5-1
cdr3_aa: CASSSGTATYNSPLHF

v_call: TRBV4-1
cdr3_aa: CASSLVASGQPQHF

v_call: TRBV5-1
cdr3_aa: CASSLDQVNTEAFF

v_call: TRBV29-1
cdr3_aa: CSILQGNGEQYF

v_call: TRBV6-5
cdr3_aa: CATGGSGDTQYF